What follows is one T cell receptor (beta chain) and its context. Its antigen remains undetermined. Qualities for individual bases were not recorded, and no much larger clone is one base off. V loses 6 bases, J loses 2 bases, and the germline ends lie 15 bases apart. Taken from the germline V gene (reference sequence), the CDR1 and CDR2 loops are MNHEY and SMNVEV. From cysteine to phenylalanine, the CDR3 is 15 amino acids long. This entry keeps only the CDR3 DNA: 45 bases, framed from base 1. This sample stems from a study of beta chain features in type 1 diabetes (dated by TCRdb to the late 2010s). Regarding the study in general: Mean age, gender distribution, total cell number and subset yield did not differ between patients and healthy donors. A total of roughly 99 million sorted cells were examined across all samples, and the number of cells per subset was strongly correlated with RNA yield. Regulatory and stem cell-like memory subsets were isolated from only 8 patients and roughly eight healthy donors, whereas naive and central memory subsets came from all 28 donors. In the study, TCRB repertoires of sorted circulating CD4+ T cell subsets from recently diagnosed type 1 diabetes patients were compared with those of matched healthy donors.

A single peripheral blood draw of approximately 120 mL on average was collected from each donor into heparinised tubes. Using a panel that included CD45RO, CCR7, CD25, CD127, CD95 and CD27, naive, central memory, regulatory and stem cell-like memory CD4+ T cells were sorted on a BD FACSAria II. A purity above 95% was achieved for all sorted populations. PBMCs were isolated immediately by Lymphoprep density gradient centrifugation and stained directly without culture. So that batch effects would be minimized, each experiment stained and sorted samples in pairs, pairing one healthy donor with one patient. What the research found in general, with its limitations: Because cDNA was sequenced instead of genomic DNA, highly expressing activated cells could be over-represented, though the groups showed no difference in activation or CD3 levels. The naive, central memory and regulatory TCRB repertoires appeared to resemble one another more closely among patients than among healthy donors. Only small numbers of individuals were included in the HLA sub-analyses, which left unresolved whether HLA type had any influence on TCRB rearrangement. Patients with type 1 diabetes made fewer insertions and deleted more nucleotides at VDJ recombination sites, implying thymic rearrangement abnormalities. Type 1 diabetes patients showed a moderate but significant shortening of TCRB CDR3 length in all four CD4+ subsets. Shorter templates might be favored by PCR, yet because patient and control samples were amplified and corrected together, any such skew would affect both groups equally.

All of the isolated RNA was reverse transcribed with the High Capacity cDNA Reverse Transcription Kit, so expressed TCRB transcripts were sequenced. Naive, central memory and regulatory T cell samples underwent deep immunoSEQ sequencing, averaging around 3.6 million total reads per sample. Sorted cells were lysed in RLT buffer and RNA was extracted with DNase-treated RNeasy Micro or Mini kits, depending on cell number. To prevent cross-contamination, every cell subset was processed on its own, while patient and healthy donor samples were processed together. TCRB sequences were amplified from cDNA with the immunoSEQ multiplex PCR, producing 87-bp fragments spanning the CDR3 region. Sequencing of the amplicons was done on the Illumina HiSeq platform. The authors' pipeline ran thus. Synthetic template baselines were used to correct PCR bias computationally, reads within Hamming distance 2 were collapsed, and singletons that could not be merged were discarded. By aligning reads against IMGT, V, D and J genes, CDR3 length, and insertions or deletions at six rearrangement sites were assigned. Within each subset, clonotype counts were normalized to the number of sorted cells before true diversity and Gini coefficients were calculated with the tcR R package. The overlap coefficient, calculated on TCRB nucleotide sequences, was used to quantify repertoire sharing. TCRdb took this table from immuneACCESS and kept in-frame rearrangements with V and J called. Such tables lack part of the clones; where checked against another copy, unresolved V genes explain under half of the gap, and the rest is unexplained. V, J and clone size were drawn from that table, and D and trimming were deduced from the DNA. The sample records 150,000 to 200,000 clones, approximately 9.1% of which are singletons. About 0.75% of the sample goes to the ten largest clones.

Sequencing was performed on central memory CD4+ T cells from blood. The source of this sequence is a woman aged 25-40 years with type 1 diabetes. The rearrangement joined TRBV27 to TRBJ2-3, and perhaps TRBD1 as D gene, on 6 matching bases. The DNA reads TGTGCCAGCAGGGGCCGCAGGGGTTTCACAGATACGCAGTATTTT. This gives the protein CASRGRRGFTDTQYF.